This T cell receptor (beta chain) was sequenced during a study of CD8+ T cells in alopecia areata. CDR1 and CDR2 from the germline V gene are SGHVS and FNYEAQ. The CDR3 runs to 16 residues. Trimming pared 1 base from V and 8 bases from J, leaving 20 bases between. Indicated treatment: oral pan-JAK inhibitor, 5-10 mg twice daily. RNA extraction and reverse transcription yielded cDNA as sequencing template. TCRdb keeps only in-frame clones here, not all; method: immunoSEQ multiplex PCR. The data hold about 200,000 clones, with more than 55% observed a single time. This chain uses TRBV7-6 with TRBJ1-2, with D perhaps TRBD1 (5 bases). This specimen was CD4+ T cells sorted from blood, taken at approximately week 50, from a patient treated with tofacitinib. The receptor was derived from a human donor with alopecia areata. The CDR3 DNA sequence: TGTGCCAGCAGCTTAGTTCCCTCTCGGGGGATTGCGGGCTACACCTTC. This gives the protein CASSLVPSRGIAGYTF.